Below are 31 T cell receptor beta chains sequenced from a single sample in a study of CD8 T cells in Susac syndrome. RNA, at roughly 0.5 to 1 ug, was reverse transcribed with random hexamers. MiXCR, applied by TCRdb to the immunoSEQ multiplex PCR reads, yields one record per CDR3 protein. Of about 100,000 distinct CDR3 sequences in the sample, about 95% were seen once. The sequenced material came from CD8+ T cells from PBMCs. These receptors were taken from a human donor with Susac syndrome.

The chain combines TRBV20-1 with TRBJ2-7; 8 nucleotides line up with TRBD2. Germline CDR1 is DFQATT and CDR2 is SNEGSKA (reference sequence). The length of the CDR3 is 13 residues. The junction had 7 bases not matched to a gene; V was cut back by 6 bases and J by 3 bases. This CDR3 is CSALAGLLYEQYF. CDR3 in DNA: TGCAGTGCCTTAGCGGGATTACTCTACGAGCAGTACTTC.

The chain joins TRBV20-1 to TRBJ2-1; the D call may be TRBD1 or TRBD2 (5 bases each). The CDR3 has 13 residues. V shed 6 bases and J shed 4 bases, with 13 bases lying between them. Germline CDR1 and CDR2: DFQATT and SNEGSKA (reference sequence). CDR3 DNA: TGCAGTGCCCCCGGGACGGAGTACAATGAGCAGTTCTTC. Translation: CSAPGTEYNEQFF.

The chain couples TRBV10-3 to TRBJ2-5; D possibly corresponds to TRBD2 (5 bases). Germline V CDR1 and CDR2: ENHRY, SYGVKD. Trimming shortened V by 7 bases and J by 4 bases, and 13 bases separated the two germline ends. CDR3 length: 13 residues. The CDR3 loop is CAINPGEGETQYF. CDR3 in DNA: TGTGCCATCAATCCGGGTGAGGGAGAGACCCAGTACTTC.

The rearrangement joins TRBV27 to TRBJ1-2; tentatively, D is TRBD1 (5 bases). V was cut by 1 base and J by 5 bases, with 8 bases left in between. Looked up from germline, CDR1 is MNHEY and CDR2 is SMNVEV (reference sequence). The CDR3 runs to 13 residues. CDR3 protein: CASSLWGSYGYTF. CDR3 coding DNA: TGTGCCAGCAGTTTATGGGGGTCTTATGGCTACACCTTC.

This sequence joins TRBV5-1 and TRBJ2-5; tentative D call: TRBD2 (5 bases). Trimming took off 4 bases at V and 4 bases at J, with 20 bases between the two ends. The CDR3 totals 16 residues. Germline CDR1 reads SGHRS; CDR2 reads YFSETQ. The CDR3 loop reads CASSVRKSGSVETQYF. The DNA of the CDR3 is TGCGCCAGCAGCGTGAGGAAAAGCGGTTCTGTAGAGACCCAGTACTTC.

This clonotype appeared once. DNA of the CDR3: TGCAGTTCCTTAGCGGGAGATGTCTACAATGAGCAGTTCTTC. Translated: CSSLAGDVYNEQFF. The V call is TRBV20-1, the J call TRBJ2-1; 9 bases match TRBD2. The V segment lost 8 bases and the J segment 3 bases; nucleotides outside the gene matches: 8. Per the germline V gene, CDR1 is DFQATT and CDR2 is SNEGSKA (reference sequence). This CDR3 is built from 14 residues.

The chain couples TRBV20-1 to TRBJ1-5; D is possibly TRBD1 (5 bases). Trimming cost V 4 bases and J 6 bases, with 22 bases left between them. Germline CDR1 reads DFQATT; CDR2 reads SNEGSKA (reference sequence). This CDR3 contains 16 residues. DNA for the CDR3: TGCAGTGCTACCGGGACGTGGGGTAGGGAGGGTCAGCCCCAGCATTTT. As protein: CSATGTWGREGQPQHF.

The CDR3 DNA follows: TGCGCCAGCAGCTTGGCTGGGACTCCCCTAGAGACCCAGTACTTC. This sequence encodes CASSLAGTPLETQYF. The chain has TRBV5-1 and TRBJ2-5; a possible D gene is TRBD2 (6 bases). CDR1 SGHRS and CDR2 YFSETQ come from the germline V gene. Deletions cut 0 bases from V and 4 bases from J, with 13 bases between. CDR3 size: 15 residues.

The chain is built from TRBV9 and TRBJ2-2; 8 bases map to TRBD2. V was clipped by 0 bases and J by 6 bases; unmatched bases: 7. The germline V gene encodes CDR1 SGDLS and CDR2 YYNGEE. There are 16 residues in the CDR3. CDR3 DNA: TGTGCCAGCAGCGTAGCTGGAGCGGGAGACGCCGGGGAGCTGTTTTTT. Translation: CASSVAGAGDAGELFF. Combining the CDR3 with reference TRBV9 and TRBJ2-2 gives the whole variable domain DSGVTQTPKHLITATGQRVTLRCSPRSGDLSVYWYQQSLDQGLQFLIQYYNGEERAKGNILERFSAQQFPDLHSELNLSSLELGDSALYFCASSVAGAGDAGELFFGEGSRLTVL.

The DNA of the CDR3 is TGCGCCAGCAGCCAAGAGGGGGCAGGGTTTTCGGATACGCAGTATTTT. Protein sequence: CASSQEGAGFSDTQYF. The rearrangement links TRBV4-1 to TRBJ2-3; D possibly corresponds to TRBD1 (6 bases). This CDR3 contains 16 residues. Germline loops: CDR1 MGHRA, CDR2 YSYEKL. The V end lost 0 bases, the J end lost 6 bases, and 16 bases lay between the germline ends.

The chain joins TRBV7-9 to TRBJ2-1; 15 bases are shared with TRBD2. After removal of 6 bases from V and 9 bases from J, the junction contained 6 bases not matched to a gene. Germline V gives CDR1 SEHNR, CDR2 FQNEAQ (reference sequence). The CDR3 length is 15 residues. CDR3 region: CASRSGLAGGPEQFF. The CDR3 DNA reads as TGTGCCAGCAGATCGGGACTAGCGGGAGGCCCTGAGCAGTTCTTC.

This clonotype was seen just once. This chain connects TRBV12-3 or TRBV12-4 to TRBJ2-3; D unclear. This CDR3 has 13 residues. Trimming shortened V by 6 bases and J by 1 base, and 8 bases separated the two germline ends. The CDR3 spells CASRPSGTDTQYF. The CDR3 nucleotides read TGTGCCAGCAGACCCTCGGGCACAGATACGCAGTATTTT.

The gene calls are TRBV9 and TRBJ1-4; 8 bases map to TRBD1. V lost 3 bases to trimming and J lost 8 bases; unmatched junction nucleotides: 6. Germline V gives CDR1 SGDLS, CDR2 YYNGEE. The CDR3 runs 14 residues. The CDR3 protein is CASSEQGVGEKLFF. The CDR3 DNA sequence: TGTGCCAGCAGCGAACAGGGGGTTGGGGAAAAACTGTTTTTT. The variable domain in full, with the rest retrieved from reference TRBV9 and TRBJ1-4, is DSGVTQTPKHLITATGQRVTLRCSPRSGDLSVYWYQQSLDQGLQFLIQYYNGEERAKGNILERFSAQQFPDLHSELNLSSLELGDSALYFCASSEQGVGEKLFFGSGTQLSVL.

J is TRBJ2-1 and V is TRBV28, with 7 bases lining up with TRBD2. Germline CDR1 and CDR2: MDHEN and SYDVKM. V lost 0 bases, J lost 0 bases, and 2 bases stayed unmatched. The CDR3 contains 16 residues. In nucleotides, the CDR3 is TGTGCCAGCAGTTTATGGGGAGGGAGCTCCTACAATGAGCAGTTCTTC. It translates to CASSLWGGSSYNEQFF.

V gene TRBV11-2 combines with J gene TRBJ2-5; 10 bases match TRBD2. The last part of the DNA fits TRBJ2-7 better; the J call may be wrong. CDR3 length: 19 amino acids. Germline V gene data show CDR1 as SGHAT and CDR2 as FQNNGV. The CDR3 DNA follows: TGTGCCAGCACCCCAGGGGGGAGAAGCGGGGGGGCCGAGATCCGCGAGCAGTACTTC. Protein sequence: CASTPGGRSGGAEIREQYF.

In DNA, the CDR3 is TGTGCCAGCAGCCAAAGCCCCTGGCTAGCGGACCAAGAGACCCAGTACTTC. Its translation is CASSQSPWLADQETQYF. The chain couples TRBV3-1 to TRBJ2-5, with TRBD2 identical over 7 bases. Unmatched junction bases numbered 9, after V lost 2 bases and J lost 0 bases. Germline V gives CDR1 LGHDT, CDR2 YNNKEL (reference sequence). The CDR3 totals 17 residues.

The chain combines TRBV20-1 with TRBJ2-5; 8 nucleotides agree with TRBD2. The CDR3 is 14 residues long. Germline V gene sequence: CDR1 DFQATT, CDR2 SNEGSKA (reference sequence). Trimming cost V 0 bases and J 4 bases; bases outside gene matches: 4. CDR3 sequence: CSARDGRGGETQYF. The CDR3 region has the DNA TGCAGTGCTAGAGACGGGAGGGGAGGAGAGACCCAGTACTTC.

This clonotype was seen once. This chain joins TRBV9 and TRBJ1-2; D is uncertain. CDR1 and CDR2 (germline): SGDLS, YYNGEE. Trimming left V 0 bases short and J 9 bases short, with 6 bases between. CDR3 size: 11 residues. CDR3 sequence reads: CASSVATSYTF. CDR3 sequence (DNA): TGTGCCAGCAGCGTAGCTACGAGCTACACCTTC.

The J gene is TRBJ2-5, the V gene TRBV12-3 or TRBV12-4; 8 nucleotides match TRBD2. With 2 bases clipped from V and 9 bases from J, the junction kept 14 bases outside the gene matches. CDR3 size: 16 residues. The CDR3 bases are TGTGCCAGCAGTTTACCCTGGAGAAGCGGGGGTGGGGCCCAGTACTTC. Translated, it gives CASSLPWRSGGGAQYF.

The chain carries TRBV29-1 and TRBJ2-1, with 9 bases aligning to TRBD1. CDR3 length: 14 residues. CDR1 and CDR2 from the germline V gene are SQVTM and ANQGSEA. Trimming cost V 5 bases and J 4 bases; bases outside gene matches: 6. CDR3 DNA: TGCAGCGTTCCCCCGGGACAGGGATACAATGAGCAGTTCTTC. The encoded protein is CSVPPGQGYNEQFF.

This chain joins TRBV9 and TRBJ2-1, with TRBD2 matching 8 bases. In germline, CDR1 is SGDLS, CDR2 YYNGEE. The CDR3 consists of 15 residues. V trimming: 0 bases; J trimming: 9 bases; junction bases outside the gene matches: 8. The CDR3 bases are TGTGCCAGCAGCGTAGAAGGCGGGGGGCTCCGTGAGCAGTTCTTC. Translating it yields CASSVEGGGLREQFF.

The rearrangement joins TRBV12-3 or TRBV12-4 to TRBJ1-5; TRBD1 matches at 7 bases. The CDR3 extends over 16 amino acids. Trimming took 4 bases from V and 9 from J; bases not matched to a gene: 15. The CDR3: CASSSTGQSSAGPQHF. The DNA of the CDR3 is TGTGCCAGCAGTTCGACGGGACAGTCCTCGGCGGGGCCCCAGCATTTT.

This chain joins TRBV12-5 and TRBJ2-7; 8 bases are a match to TRBD1. CDR1 is LGHNT, CDR2 FRNRAP, per germline. With 6 bases clipped from V and 3 bases from J, the junction kept 7 bases outside the gene matches. CDR3 length equals 14 residues. The CDR3: CASGRTGQNYEQYF. CDR3 DNA: TGTGCTAGTGGCCGGACAGGGCAGAACTACGAGCAGTACTTC.

This rearrangement joins TRBV27 to TRBJ1-2, with no clear D. The CDR3 loop spans 13 amino acids. The V and J ends lost 6 bases and 6 bases respectively, with 14 bases between them. The germline CDR1 and CDR2 sequences are MNHEY and SMNVEV (reference sequence). The CDR3: CASRPGLLHGYTF. The CDR3 DNA sequence: TGTGCCAGCAGACCTGGGCTTCTCCATGGCTACACCTTC.

V and J are TRBV12-3 or TRBV12-4 and TRBJ1-2, with TRBD1 as a possible D gene (6 bases). The ends were cut back, 3 bases at V and 2 bases at J, with 10 bases in the middle. This CDR3 is built from 14 residues. The CDR3 is CASSFGGANYGYTF. In nucleotides, the CDR3 is TGTGCCAGCAGTTTCGGGGGCGCCAACTATGGCTACACCTTC.

The gene calls are TRBV9 and TRBJ1-1, with unresolved D. From germline, CDR1 is SGDLS and CDR2 YYNGEE. The CDR3 runs to 14 residues. V lost 0 bases and J 2 bases, leaving 8 bases between the germline ends. The CDR3 coding sequence is TGTGCCAGCAGCGTAGCAGCAGGAAACACTGAAGCTTTCTTT. Its translation is CASSVAAGNTEAFF. Together with reference TRBV9 and TRBJ1-1, the CDR3 gives the full variable domain: DSGVTQTPKHLITATGQRVTLRCSPRSGDLSVYWYQQSLDQGLQFLIQYYNGEERAKGNILERFSAQQFPDLHSELNLSSLELGDSALYFCASSVAAGNTEAFFGQGTRLTVV.

This rearrangement joins TRBV7-8 to TRBJ2-2; D gene unclear. Germline CDR1 reads SGHVS; CDR2 reads FQNEAQ. The CDR3 covers 14 residues. Trimming cost V 6 bases and J 6 bases, with 14 bases left between them. As DNA, the CDR3 is TGTGCCAGCAGATTGGCGGCCACCTCCGGGGAGCTGTTTTTT. The encoded protein is CASRLAATSGELFF.

This sequence joins TRBV7-3 and TRBJ1-6, with 12 bases fitting TRBD1. CDR1 and CDR2 from the germline V gene are SGHTA and FQGTGA. The CDR3 runs 17 residues. Trimming at V came to 4 bases and at J to 8 bases, leaving 9 bases not matched to a gene. CDR3 sequence: CASSSTGTGGADSPLHF. The CDR3 region has the DNA TGTGCCAGCAGCTCGACCGGGACAGGGGGCGCAGATTCACCCCTCCACTTT.

This clonotype came up once. The chain links TRBV11-2 to TRBJ2-5; D is uncertain. The CDR3 is 15 amino acids. The germline V and J ends were trimmed by 3 bases and 4 bases, with 15 bases remaining between them. Per germline, CDR1 SGHAT and CDR2 FQNNGV. Written as DNA, the CDR3 is TGTGCCAGCAGCTTGTCGCCGTCGGCCGGAGAGACCCAGTACTTC. This gives the protein CASSLSPSAGETQYF.

This clonotype appeared a single time. The rearrangement joins TRBV4-1 to TRBJ2-2; D is unclear. CDR3 length: 15 residues. The germline CDR1 and CDR2 sequences are MGHRA and YSYEKL. V was pared by 0 bases and J by 4 bases, with 9 bases between. The CDR3 bases are TGCGCCAGCAGCCAAGACCGATCGGGCACCGGGGAGCTGTTTTTT. It specifies CASSQDRSGTGELFF.

V is TRBV6-2 or TRBV6-3 and J is TRBJ1-2, with unresolved D. Per the germline V gene, CDR1 is MNHEY and CDR2 is SVGEGT. V was shortened by 2 bases and J by 2 bases, with 0 bases between the two germline ends. The CDR3 extends over 11 amino acids. The CDR3 DNA reads as TGTGCCAGCAGTTACAACTATGGCTACACCTTC. It is translated as CASSYNYGYTF.